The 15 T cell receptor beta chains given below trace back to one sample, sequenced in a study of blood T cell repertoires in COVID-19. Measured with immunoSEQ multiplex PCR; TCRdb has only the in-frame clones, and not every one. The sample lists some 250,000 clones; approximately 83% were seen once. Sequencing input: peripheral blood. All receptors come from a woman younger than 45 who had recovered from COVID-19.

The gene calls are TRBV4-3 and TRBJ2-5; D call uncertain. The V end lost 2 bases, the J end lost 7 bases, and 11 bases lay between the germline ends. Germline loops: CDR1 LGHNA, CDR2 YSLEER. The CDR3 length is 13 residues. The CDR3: CASSQPLGPTQYF. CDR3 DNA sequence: TGCGCCAGCAGCCAACCACTCGGTCCGACCCAGTACTTC.

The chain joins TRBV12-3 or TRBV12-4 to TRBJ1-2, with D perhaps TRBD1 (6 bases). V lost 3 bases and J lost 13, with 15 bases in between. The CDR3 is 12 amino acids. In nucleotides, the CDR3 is TGTGCCAGCAGTTTTTGGCAGGGGTCTCCCACCTTC. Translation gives CASSFWQGSPTF.

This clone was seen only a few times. The CDR3, as DNA: TGTGCCAGCAGCGTACAGGGAGAAGGTTCACCCCTCCACTTT. Translated: CASSVQGEGSPLHF. This sequence joins TRBV7-2 and TRBJ1-6, with D tentatively TRBD1 (6 bases). In germline, CDR1 is SGHTA, CDR2 FQGNSA. This CDR3 region has 14 residues. Between the trimmed V and J ends, which lost 5 bases and 9 bases, there was a span of 14 bases. The variable domain in full, with the rest retrieved from reference TRBV7-2 and TRBJ1-6, is GAGVSQSPSNKVTEKGKDVELRCDPISGHTALYWYRQSLGQGLEFLIYFQGNSAPDKSGLPSDRFSAERTGGSVSTLTIQRTQQEDSAVYLCASSVQGEGSPLHFGNGTRLTVT.

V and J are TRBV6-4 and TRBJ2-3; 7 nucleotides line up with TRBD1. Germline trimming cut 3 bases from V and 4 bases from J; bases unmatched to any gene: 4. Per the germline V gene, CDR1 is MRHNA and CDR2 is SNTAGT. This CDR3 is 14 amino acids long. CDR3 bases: TGTGCCAGCAGTGAAGGGGGCAGTGCAGATACGCAGTATTTT. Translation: CASSEGGSADTQYF.

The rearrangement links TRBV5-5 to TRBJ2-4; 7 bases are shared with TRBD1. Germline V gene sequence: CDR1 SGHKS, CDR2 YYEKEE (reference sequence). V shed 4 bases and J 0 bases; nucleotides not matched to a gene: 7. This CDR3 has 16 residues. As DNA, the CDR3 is TGTGCCAGCAGCACCCCGGGACAGTTAGCCAAAAACATTCAGTACTTC. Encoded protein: CASSTPGQLAKNIQYF.

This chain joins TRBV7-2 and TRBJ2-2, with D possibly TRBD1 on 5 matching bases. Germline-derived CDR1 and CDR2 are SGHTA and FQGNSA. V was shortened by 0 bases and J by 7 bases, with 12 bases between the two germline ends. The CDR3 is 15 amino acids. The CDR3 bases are TGTGCCAGCAGCTTAGCGCGCCAGGGCGGCGGGGAGCTGTTTTTT. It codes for CASSLARQGGGELFF. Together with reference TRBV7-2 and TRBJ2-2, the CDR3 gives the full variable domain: GAGVSQSPSNKVTEKGKDVELRCDPISGHTALYWYRQSLGQGLEFLIYFQGNSAPDKSGLPSDRFSAERTGGSVSTLTIQRTQQEDSAVYLCASSLARQGGGELFFGEGSRLTVL.

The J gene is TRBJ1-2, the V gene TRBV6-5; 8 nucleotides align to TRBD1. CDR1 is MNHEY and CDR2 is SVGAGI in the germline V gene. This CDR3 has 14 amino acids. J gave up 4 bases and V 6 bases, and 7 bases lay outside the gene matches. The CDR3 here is CASSAGGLSYGYTF. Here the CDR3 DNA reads TGTGCCAGCAGCGCAGGGGGCCTGAGCTATGGCTACACCTTC.

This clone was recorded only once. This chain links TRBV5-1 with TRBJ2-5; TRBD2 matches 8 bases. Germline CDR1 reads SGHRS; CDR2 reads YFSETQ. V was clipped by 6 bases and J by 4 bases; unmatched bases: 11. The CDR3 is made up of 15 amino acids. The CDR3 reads CASTSGSGGGETQYF. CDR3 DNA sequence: TGCGCCAGCACCTCCGGGAGCGGGGGAGGAGAGACCCAGTACTTC. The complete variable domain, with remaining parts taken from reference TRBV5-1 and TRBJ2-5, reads KAGVTQTPRYLIKTRGQQVTLSCSPISGHRSVSWYQQTPGQGLQFLFEYFSETQRNKGNFPGRFSGRQFSNSRSEMNVSTLELGDSALYLCASTSGSGGGETQYFGPGTRLLVL.

The CDR3 here is CASSEPQVAGGYNEQFF. The DNA of the CDR3 is TGTGCCAGCAGCGAGCCCCAGGTAGCGGGGGGTTACAATGAGCAGTTCTTC. V gene TRBV9 combines with J gene TRBJ2-1; TRBD2 matches 10 bases. The germline CDR1 and CDR2 sequences are SGDLS and YYNGEE. The CDR3 is 17 amino acids. V dropped 3 bases and J dropped 4; count of bases not matched to a gene: 10.

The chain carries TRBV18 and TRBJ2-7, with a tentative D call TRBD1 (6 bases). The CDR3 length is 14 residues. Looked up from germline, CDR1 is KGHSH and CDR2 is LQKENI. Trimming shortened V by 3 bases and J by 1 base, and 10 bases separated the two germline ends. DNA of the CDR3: TGTGCCAGCTCACCTTTACAGGGTTCCTACGAGCAGTACTTC. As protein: CASSPLQGSYEQYF.

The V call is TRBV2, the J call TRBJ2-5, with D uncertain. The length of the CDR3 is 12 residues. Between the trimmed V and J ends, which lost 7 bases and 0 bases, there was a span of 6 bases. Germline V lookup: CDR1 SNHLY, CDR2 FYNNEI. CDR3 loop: CASNQYQETQYF. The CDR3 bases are TGTGCCAGCAATCAGTACCAAGAGACCCAGTACTTC.

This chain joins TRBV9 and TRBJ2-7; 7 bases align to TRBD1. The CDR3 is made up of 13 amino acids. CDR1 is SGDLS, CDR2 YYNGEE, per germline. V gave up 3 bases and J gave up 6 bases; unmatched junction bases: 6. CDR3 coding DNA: TGTGCCAGCAGCGATTGGACAGGCTCCGAGCAGTACTTC. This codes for CASSDWTGSEQYF.

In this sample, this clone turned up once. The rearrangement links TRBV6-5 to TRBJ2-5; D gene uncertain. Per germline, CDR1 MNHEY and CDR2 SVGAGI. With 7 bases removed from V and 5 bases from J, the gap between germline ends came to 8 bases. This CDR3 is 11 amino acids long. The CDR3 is CASTNGETQYF. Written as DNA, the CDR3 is TGTGCCAGCACTAACGGGGAGACCCAGTACTTC.

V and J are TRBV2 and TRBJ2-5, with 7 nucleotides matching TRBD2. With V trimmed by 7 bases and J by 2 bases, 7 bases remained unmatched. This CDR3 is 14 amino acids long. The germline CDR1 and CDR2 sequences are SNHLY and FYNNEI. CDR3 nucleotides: TGTGCCAGCAACCCGCGGGGGACTCAAGAGACCCAGTACTTC. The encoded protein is CASNPRGTQETQYF.

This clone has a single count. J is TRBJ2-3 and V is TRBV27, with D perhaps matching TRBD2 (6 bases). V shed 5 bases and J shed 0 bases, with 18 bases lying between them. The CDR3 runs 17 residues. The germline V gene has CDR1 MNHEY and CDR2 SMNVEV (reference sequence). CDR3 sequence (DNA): TGTGCCAGCAGTACCAGACCTAGCGTCCCTAGCACAGATACGCAGTATTTT. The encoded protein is CASSTRPSVPSTDTQYF.